The clone carrying this T cell receptor beta chain showed up just a few times. This sample is drawn from a study of shared clonotypes between healthy human individuals. Germline V gene sequence: CDR1 GTSNPN, CDR2 SVGIG (reference sequence). The CDR3 is 15 residues long. With 5 bases removed from V and 4 bases from J, the gap between germline ends came to 17 bases. Unsorted PBMC replicate PCRs used 250 to 300 ng DNA, 32,000 or so T cell genomes. Data came from immunoSEQ multiplex PCR; TCRdb stores just in-frame clones and leaves some out. The sample records roughly 480,000 clones, 79% being singletons.

The chain carries TRBV30 and TRBJ1-4; TRBD1 is a possible D gene (5 bases). The sample taken for sequencing was PBMCs. The sequence came from a woman aged 40 to 50 in good health. Some clones in this sample may be carry-over from other donors' samples. In DNA, the CDR3 is TGTGCCTGGGCCCCCGACGGTGGGGGTAATGAAAAACTGTTTTTT. It is translated as CAWAPDGGGNEKLFF.